The 21 T cell receptor beta chains below were found in one sample sequenced in a study of blood T cell repertoires in COVID-19. Sequencing used immunoSEQ multiplex PCR; TCRdb keeps in-frame clones, though not all of them. Of over 200,000 clones detected, less than 90% appear once; the ten largest clones hold under 2.5%. The sequencing input was peripheral blood. These TCRs come from a man aged 35-49 years with active or convalescent COVID-19.

V and J are TRBV5-6 and TRBJ2-7; D is possibly TRBD2 (7 bases). There are 14 residues in the CDR3. Trimming pared 3 bases from V and 2 bases from J, leaving 12 bases between. The germline V gene has CDR1 SGHDT and CDR2 YYEEEE. The CDR3 sequence: CASSWEGGTYEQYF. The CDR3 bases are TGTGCCAGCAGCTGGGAGGGGGGGACCTACGAGCAGTACTTC.

The genes are TRBV28 and TRBJ1-6, with 9 bases identical to TRBD1. CDR1 is MDHEN, CDR2 SYDVKM, per germline. There are 14 residues in the CDR3. The ends lost 10 bases at V and 4 bases at J; junction bases unmatched: 5. In DNA form, the CDR3 reads TGTGCCACCACAGGGGGCTTTTATAATTCACCCCTCCACTTT. This encodes CATTGGFYNSPLHF. Full variable domain (outside the CDR3, taken from reference TRBV28 and TRBJ1-6): DVKVTQSSRYLVKRTGEKVFLECVQDMDHENMFWYRQDPGLGLRLIYFSYDVKMKEKGDIPEGYSVSREKKERFSLILESASTNQTSMYLCATTGGFYNSPLHFGNGTRLTVT.

V usage is TRBV4-1 and J usage is TRBJ2-7; 9 positions match TRBD2. V dropped 1 base and J dropped 5; count of bases not matched to a gene: 3. Germline CDR1 and CDR2: MGHRA and YSYEKL. The CDR3 length is 14 residues. The CDR3 coding sequence is TGCGCCAGCAGCCAAGGAGGCGGGGGGGACGAGCAGTACTTC. Its translation: CASSQGGGGDEQYF.

This clone was counted a few times. The J gene is TRBJ2-1, the V gene TRBV7-8; possibly TRBD2 for D (6 bases). The CDR3 is made up of 16 amino acids. Germline-derived CDR1 and CDR2 are SGHVS and FQNEAQ. V was clipped by 1 base and J by 4 bases, with 14 bases between them. The CDR3 sequence is CASSLVILAAYNEQFF. CDR3 bases: TGTGCCAGCAGCTTAGTAATCTTAGCGGCTTACAATGAGCAGTTCTTC.

The chain joins TRBV5-4 to TRBJ1-6; 7 nucleotides match TRBD1. The CDR3 is 14 amino acids. In germline, CDR1 is SGHNT, CDR2 YYREEE (reference sequence). Trimming cost V 0 bases and J 6 bases; bases outside gene matches: 0. The CDR3 here is CASSLGTGNSPLHF. In nucleotides, the CDR3 is TGTGCCAGCAGCTTGGGGACAGGTAATTCACCCCTCCACTTT.

Only a few counts were recorded for this clone. The chain couples TRBV9 to TRBJ1-5; TRBD1 might be the D (5 bases). Trimming stripped 5 bases from V and 5 bases from J, with 14 bases between. The CDR3 contains 14 residues. Germline values: CDR1 SGDLS, CDR2 YYNGEE. This chain's CDR3 is CASSYQGGDQPQHF. DNA of the CDR3: TGTGCCAGCAGTTACCAGGGAGGGGATCAGCCCCAGCATTTT.

This chain uses TRBV12-3 or TRBV12-4 with TRBJ1-1; D remains ambiguous. The CDR3 is made up of 12 amino acids. Between the trimmed V and J ends, which lost 0 bases and 7 bases, there was a span of 6 bases. The CDR3 protein is CASSLATVEAFF. The DNA for the CDR3 is TGTGCCAGCAGTTTAGCTACGGTTGAAGCTTTCTTT.

The chain employs TRBV3-1 (or the pseudogene TRBV3-2) and TRBJ1-6; TRBD1 matches 7 bases. The germline V gene has CDR1 LGHDT and CDR2 YNNKEL (reference sequence). The CDR3 covers 16 residues. The V segment lost 6 bases and the J segment 13 bases; nucleotides outside the gene matches: 18. The CDR3 spells CASSKRSGQPLKPLHF. CDR3 bases: TGTGCCAGCAGTAAGCGATCGGGACAGCCGCTCAAGCCCCTCCACTTT.

The CDR3 is CASSELAFDTEAFF. CDR3 nucleotide sequence: TGTGCCAGCAGCGAGCTCGCCTTTGACACTGAAGCTTTCTTT. This chain joins TRBV7-8 and TRBJ1-1, with D uncertain. This CDR3 contains 14 residues. Trimming cost V 5 bases and J 3 bases, with 13 bases left between them. Germline V CDR1 and CDR2: SGHVS, FQNEAQ.

The rearrangement joins TRBV5-1 to TRBJ1-5; TRBD1 might be the D (5 bases). V shed 4 bases and J shed 6 bases, with 8 bases lying between them. This CDR3 is built from 12 residues. The germline CDR1 and CDR2 sequences are SGHRS and YFSETQ. The CDR3 nucleotides read TGCGCCAGCAGCGACGGGGGTCAGCCCCAGCATTTT. It specifies CASSDGGQPQHF.

The V and J genes are TRBV24-1 and TRBJ2-1; possible D gene TRBD1, 6 bases. CDR1 is KGHDR, CDR2 SFDVKD, per germline. This CDR3 is 17 amino acids long. Trimming took off 3 bases at V and 0 bases at J, with 14 bases between the two ends. The CDR3 sequence is CATSDPSGGRSYNEQFF. The DNA for the CDR3 is TGTGCCACCAGTGATCCTAGTGGGGGCCGCTCCTACAATGAGCAGTTCTTC.

The V call is TRBV5-5, the J call TRBJ2-2, with TRBD2 as a possible D gene (5 bases). The CDR3 totals 16 residues. The V gene's germline CDR1 is SGHKS and CDR2 YYEKEE (reference sequence). Trimming stripped 2 bases from V and 4 bases from J, with 15 bases between. CDR3 in amino acids: CASSFGWEEGTGELFF. The CDR3 nucleotides are TGTGCCAGCAGCTTTGGGTGGGAAGAGGGCACCGGGGAGCTGTTTTTT. The complete variable domain, with remaining parts taken from reference TRBV5-5 and TRBJ2-2, reads DAGVTQSPTHLIKTRGQQVTLRCSPISGHKSVSWYQQVLGQGPQFIFQYYEKEERGRGNFPDRFSARQFPNYSSELNVNALLLGDSALYLCASSFGWEEGTGELFFGEGSRLTVL.

The CDR3 loop is CASTMPGQGLNEQYF. The CDR3 coding sequence is TGTGCCAGTACCATGCCGGGACAGGGGCTGAACGAGCAGTACTTC. The V gene is TRBV19, the J gene TRBJ2-7; 10 bases are a match to TRBD1. The germline gives CDR1 LNHDA, CDR2 SQIVND (reference sequence). V was pared by 7 bases and J by 5 bases, with 11 bases of the junction left unmatched. This CDR3 has 15 amino acids.

V and J are TRBV18 and TRBJ2-7; no clear D. CDR1 is KGHSH, CDR2 LQKENI, per germline. The CDR3 contains 13 residues. V was pared by 3 bases and J by 6 bases, with 12 bases between. The CDR3 reads CASSPLTDPEQYF. The CDR3 DNA is TGTGCCAGCTCACCTCTCACAGATCCCGAGCAGTACTTC.

The chain combines TRBV28 with TRBJ1-4; weak D call: TRBD1 (6 bases). Per the germline V gene, CDR1 is MDHEN and CDR2 is SYDVKM. This CDR3 is 17 amino acids long. V was clipped by 4 bases and J by 12 bases, with 27 bases between them. CDR3 nucleotide sequence: TGTGCCAGCAGTTCCACAGGGACACGAAAGAGTGTAGGGGAACTGTTTTTT. Amino acids: CASSSTGTRKSVGELFF.

Only one count was recorded for this clone. This rearrangement joins TRBV7-8 to TRBJ2-7; the match to TRBD1 covers 7 bases. CDR3 length: 15 amino acids. Unmatched junction bases numbered 11, after V lost 3 bases and J lost 6 bases. Germline V lookup: CDR1 SGHVS, CDR2 FQNEAQ. This CDR3 is CASSFQTGSIGEQYF. CDR3 nucleotides: TGTGCCAGCAGCTTCCAGACAGGGAGTATTGGCGAGCAGTACTTC.

The chain recombines TRBV4-1 with TRBJ1-1; TRBD1 is a possible D gene (6 bases). The CDR3 consists of 16 residues. Germline values: CDR1 MGHRA, CDR2 YSYEKL. V lost 4 bases and J 6 bases, leaving 21 bases between the germline ends. CDR3 sequence (DNA): TGCGCCAGCAGCCGCGCACAGGGAAGGGGAAGTGCTGAAGCTTTCTTT. Translating gives CASSRAQGRGSAEAFF.

The CDR3 region is CASSRPDRGRTEAFF. DNA for the CDR3: TGTGCCAGCTCCAGGCCAGACAGGGGGAGGACTGAAGCTTTCTTT. The chain employs TRBV5-8 and TRBJ1-1; 9 bases fit TRBD1. CDR1 is SGHTS and CDR2 is YDEGEE in the germline V gene. The CDR3 runs to 15 residues. The trim removed 7 bases at V and 5 bases at J, leaving 12 bases unmatched.

This clone was seen once. The chain carries TRBV6-5 and TRBJ1-2, with 8 bases that match TRBD1. Germline V gene lookup returns CDR1 MNHEY and CDR2 SVGAGI. The CDR3 spans 15 residues. With V trimmed by 0 bases and J by 7 bases, 7 bases remained unmatched. CDR3 sequence (DNA): TGTGCCAGCAGTTACTCGAGCCAGGGGGCTCGTGGCTACACCTTC. It specifies CASSYSSQGARGYTF.

The rearrangement joins TRBV6-5 to TRBJ2-7; 8 bases map to TRBD1. CDR3 length equals 16 residues. CDR1 and CDR2 (germline): MNHEY, SVGAGI. The V and J ends lost 0 bases and 4 bases, in that order; junction bases with no gene match: 8. The CDR3 loop reads CASSYSKAGGSYEQYF. CDR3 DNA: TGTGCCAGCAGTTACTCGAAGGCAGGGGGCAGTTACGAGCAGTACTTC.

The rearrangement links TRBV10-2 to TRBJ1-1; 8 bases are a match to TRBD1. With V trimmed by 7 bases and J by 6 bases, 10 bases remained unmatched. This CDR3 comprises 14 residues. Per the germline V gene, CDR1 is WSHSY and CDR2 is SAAADI. CDR3 in DNA: TGCGCCAGCACCAGGACAGGGTCGGACGCTGAAGCTTTCTTT. This codes for CASTRTGSDAEAFF.